This TCR beta chain was recovered during a study of blood T cell repertoires in COVID-19. Germline V lookup: CDR1 LNHDA, CDR2 SQIVND (reference sequence). CDR3 size: 15 residues. With V trimmed by 9 bases and J by 2 bases, 13 bases remained unmatched. Only in-frame clones appear in the TCRdb table, and some are missing; sequencing was by immunoSEQ multiplex PCR. The sample has under 200,000 clones; 86% are singletons. This chain uses TRBV19 with TRBJ2-7; 7 bases map to TRBD1. The sequencing sample was made of peripheral blood. This TCR came from a man between 45 and 60 years old with active or convalescent COVID-19. As DNA, the CDR3 is TGTGCCAGCTACCGACGACAGGGTTCCACCTACGAGCAGTACTTC. Translated, it gives CASYRRQGSTYEQYF. Supplemented by reference TRBV19 and TRBJ2-7, the full variable domain reads DGGITQSPKYLFRKEGQNVTLSCEQNLNHDAMYWYRQDPGQGLRLIYYSQIVNDFQKGDIAEGYSVSREKKESFPLTVTSAQKNPTAFYLCASYRRQGSTYEQYFGPGTRLTVT.